What follows are 13 T cell receptor beta chains derived from one specimen sequenced in a study of cytomegalovirus exposure and HLA in healthy donors. Primers: 60 Vbeta forward and 13 Jbeta reverse. Profiling relied on immunoSEQ multiplex PCR, and the TCRdb table lists in-frame clones only, not all of them. The sample has about 55,000 clones; roughly 60% are singletons. Specimen: PBMCs. These receptors were taken from a human donor in good health.

The chain couples TRBV4-2 to TRBJ2-5, with D perhaps TRBD1 (6 bases). Germline CDR1 reads LGHNA; CDR2 reads YNFKEQ. Trimming stripped 11 bases from V and 4 bases from J, with 17 bases between. The CDR3 contains 13 residues. CDR3 residues: CASRSLGGETQYF. The CDR3 DNA reads TGTGCCTCCCGATCGTTAGGGGGAGAGACCCAGTACTTC.

The chain carries TRBV15 and TRBJ1-4; D is unclear. V was cut by 0 bases and J by 1 base, with 6 bases left in between. The CDR3 runs 15 residues. Germline loops: CDR1 LNHNV, CDR2 YYDKDF (reference sequence). As DNA, the CDR3 is TGTGCCACCAGCAGAGATAGTGGAACTAATGAAAAACTGTTTTTT. Protein product: CATSRDSGTNEKLFF.

The rearrangement links TRBV14 to TRBJ2-2; 7 bases line up with TRBD2. The germline CDR1 and CDR2 sequences are SGHDN and FVKESK. J gave up 2 bases and V 2 bases, and 8 bases lay outside the gene matches. This CDR3 is built from 17 residues. DNA of the CDR3: TGTGCCAGCAGCCAAAGTCTTGCTAGCGGAAACACCGGGGAGCTGTTTTTT. Translated, it gives CASSQSLASGNTGELFF.

A word on this clone: Germline is not matched at one junction end, which may reflect a read error. This rearrangement joins TRBV7-9 to TRBJ2-7; a possible D gene is TRBD2 (6 bases). Germline loops: CDR1 SEHNR, CDR2 FQNEAQ (reference sequence). There are 15 residues in the CDR3. CDR3 bases: TGTTCCAGCAGCTGGGGCCCGCCGGAGGGCTACGAGCAGTACTTC. Encoded protein: CSSSWGPPEGYEQYF.

This clone was counted only a few times. CDR3 region: CASSLRGRSYNSPLHF. The CDR3 nucleotides read TGCGCCAGCAGCTTAAGGGGGCGATCCTATAATTCACCCCTCCACTTT. The genes are TRBV5-1 and TRBJ1-6, with TRBD1 matching over 7 bases. Germline CDR1 and CDR2: SGHRS and YFSETQ. J gave up 1 base and V 2 bases, and 3 bases lay outside the gene matches. The CDR3 totals 16 residues.

The chain links TRBV21-1 to TRBJ2-4; the table's D call of TRBD1 was not tested on the DNA. TRBV21-1 is flagged as a pseudogene. The CDR3 extends over 16 amino acids. The CDR3 protein is CASSKRDSLAKNIQYF. The CDR3 bases are TGTGCCAGCAGCAAACGGGACAGCCTAGCCAAAAACATTCAGTACTTC.

The CDR3 DNA is TGTGCGGGGGCGACAGGGGGAAACACCATATATTTT. This encodes CAGATGGNTIYF. The chain carries TRBV12-2 and TRBJ1-3; TRBD1, the table's D call, was not compared with the DNA. TRBV12-2 is recorded as a pseudogene. The CDR3 totals 12 residues.

This chain links TRBV6-1 with TRBJ2-1; a weak D match, TRBD2 (6 bases). This CDR3 has 13 residues. The V and J ends lost 6 bases and 10 bases respectively, with 16 bases between them. CDR1 MNHNS and CDR2 SASEGT come from the germline V gene. The CDR3 DNA reads as TGTGCCAGCAGCCAACTCGGGGGTTACGAGCAGTTCTTC. Translating it yields CASSQLGGYEQFF.

This clone was counted once. The rearrangement links TRBV5-4 to TRBJ2-3; a possible D gene is TRBD2 (5 bases). Trimming pared 1 base from V and 2 bases from J, leaving 8 bases between. The CDR3 has 14 residues. Germline lookup yields CDR1 SGHNT and CDR2 YYREEE (reference sequence). The CDR3 spells CASSLSGITDTQYF. CDR3 sequence (DNA): TGTGCCAGCAGCTTGTCGGGGATCACAGATACGCAGTATTTT.

The chain recombines TRBV19 with TRBJ1-2; maybe TRBD1 (5 bases). Germline assignment: CDR1 LNHDA and CDR2 SQIVND (reference sequence). The CDR3 contains 15 residues. The germline V and J ends were trimmed by 4 bases and 3 bases, with 15 bases remaining between them. For the CDR3, the DNA is TGTGCCAGTAGTAGCCGGGACTTAGGGCACTATGGCTACACCTTC. Its translation is CASSSRDLGHYGYTF.

The CDR3 DNA follows: TGCGCCAGCAGCCCCAGCCGTACAGGACAGGGTCGGTTCGAAGCTTTCTTT. It codes for CASSPSRTGQGRFEAFF. J is TRBJ1-1 and V is TRBV4-3, with TRBD1 matching 8 bases. Germline V gives CDR1 LGHNA, CDR2 YSLEER. The length of the CDR3 is 17 residues. With 4 bases clipped from V and 8 bases from J, the junction kept 18 bases outside the gene matches.

The chain joins TRBV11-2 to TRBJ2-2; 11 nucleotides agree with TRBD2. In germline, CDR1 is SGHAT, CDR2 FQNNGV. The CDR3 covers 18 residues. V dropped 0 bases and J dropped 5; count of bases not matched to a gene: 8. The CDR3 bases are TGTGCCAGCAGCTTAGATCACGCTAGCGGGGGGTATACCGGGGAGCTGTTTTTT. Its translation: CASSLDHASGGYTGELFF.

The chain employs TRBV19 and TRBJ2-2, with no clear D. The CDR3 sequence is 13 residues long. V shed 7 bases and J shed 1 base, with 7 bases lying between them. Germline V CDR1 and CDR2: LNHDA, SQIVND (reference sequence). For the CDR3, the DNA is TGTGCCAGTAATAGCAGGAACACCGGGGAGCTGTTTTTT. It codes for CASNSRNTGELFF.